This T cell receptor beta chain stems from a study of chemoradiotherapy in HPV16-positive cancers. CDR3 size: 15 residues. J was trimmed by 1 base and V by 2 bases; bases with no gene match: 4. Per germline, CDR1 MNHNY and CDR2 SVGAGI (reference sequence). The repertoire was sequenced with immunoSEQ multiplex PCR; TCRdb's copy has only in-frame clones and lacks some. Of around 12,000 clones listed, approximately 80% are singletons. The clonotype comes from a human donor with HPV-associated anogenital cancer. Sample collection was performed from a patient who underwent chemoradiotherapy. The rearrangement links TRBV6-6 to TRBJ1-1, with 7 bases lining up with TRBD1. The CDR3: CASSYEGGPNTEAFF. CDR3 nucleotides: TGTGCCAGCAGTTACGAAGGGGGCCCGAACACTGAAGCTTTCTTT.